This T cell receptor (beta chain) appears in the sequencing data of a study of blood T cell repertoires in COVID-19. The CDR3 loop spans 11 amino acids. Germline V gene data show CDR1 as SGHTA and CDR2 as FQGNSA. As to this clone: At one of its ends the junction is not consistent with the germline gene, which may arise from a read error.

Data came from immunoSEQ multiplex PCR; TCRdb stores just in-frame clones and leaves some out. The top ten hold roughly 1.9% of the sample, which has about 170,000 clones, 83% seen once. The chain combines TRBV7-2 with TRBJ2-1; D is undetermined. The specimen was peripheral blood. The source is a woman aged 80 or older with acute or convalescent COVID-19. CDR3 coding DNA: TGTGCCAGCAGCTTAGGAGTGCTCAAGCTCTTC. It yields the protein CASSLGVLKLF.